The 12 T cell receptor beta chains reported below all come from one sample, sequenced in a study of blood T cell repertoires in COVID-19. Assay used: immunoSEQ multiplex PCR; TCRdb lists only in-frame clones, some missing. The repertoire holds over 50,000 clones, with 70% to 80% as singletons. Sequences were obtained from peripheral blood. These receptors all stem from a man older than 75 with active or convalescent COVID-19.

The CDR3 loop is CAKNRDRVYEQYF. CDR3 DNA: TGTGCCAAAAACCGGGACAGAGTATACGAGCAGTACTTC. The rearrangement uses TRBV19 and TRBJ2-7; 7 bases map to TRBD1. V gave up 10 bases and J gave up 4 bases; unmatched junction bases: 10. The CDR3 runs to 13 residues. CDR1 and CDR2 (germline): LNHDA, SQIVND (reference sequence).

V is TRBV7-9 and J is TRBJ2-1; 10 bases agree with TRBD2. The CDR3 covers 14 residues. J lost 6 bases, V lost 5 bases, and 4 bases had no gene match. Looked up from germline, CDR1 is SEHNR and CDR2 is FQNEAQ (reference sequence). The DNA of the CDR3 is TGTGCCAGCAGCATACTAGCGGGACCCAATGAGCAGTTCTTC. This sequence encodes CASSILAGPNEQFF.

V usage is TRBV18 and J usage is TRBJ2-1, with 9 bases aligning to TRBD1. The CDR3 loop spans 17 amino acids. From germline, CDR1 is KGHSH and CDR2 LQKENI. The V and J ends lost 0 bases and 2 bases, in that order; junction bases with no gene match: 5. CDR3 loop: CASSPPGTGPTYNEQFF. CDR3 DNA sequence: TGTGCCAGCTCACCACCAGGGACAGGGCCTACCTACAATGAGCAGTTCTTC. Using reference TRBV18 and TRBJ2-1 for the parts outside the CDR3, the full variable domain is NAGVMQNPRHLVRRRGQEARLRCSPMKGHSHVYWYRQLPEEGLKFMVYLQKENIIDESGMPKERFSAEFPKEGPSILRIQQVVRGDSAAYFCASSPPGTGPTYNEQFFGPGTRLTVL.

The chain employs TRBV5-8 and TRBJ1-3; D unclear. This CDR3 has 13 residues. Trimming stripped 7 bases from V and 4 bases from J, with 12 bases between. Germline CDR1 SGHTS, CDR2 YDEGEE. CDR3 sequence reads: CASRGLGGNTIYF. The CDR3 nucleotides read TGTGCCAGCCGGGGTCTAGGAGGAAACACCATATATTTT.

The rearrangement uses TRBV28 and TRBJ2-3; 12 bases agree with TRBD2. The CDR3 is 21 residues long. Germline-derived CDR1 and CDR2 are MDHEN and SYDVKM. Unmatched junction bases numbered 20, after V lost 6 bases and J lost 1 base. CDR3 region: CASSWGLGTLLAGGRTDTQYF. The CDR3 region has the DNA TGTGCCAGCAGCTGGGGGCTAGGTACTTTACTAGCGGGGGGACGCACAGATACGCAGTATTTT.

This rearrangement joins TRBV19 to TRBJ2-7; 11 nucleotides align to TRBD2. This CDR3 contains 15 residues. Looked up from germline, CDR1 is LNHDA and CDR2 is SQIVND (reference sequence). V shed 5 bases and J 1 base; nucleotides not matched to a gene: 4. CDR3 in amino acids: CASSGGLAVSYEQYF. The DNA of the CDR3 is TGTGCCAGTAGTGGGGGACTAGCGGTATCCTACGAGCAGTACTTC.

The chain carries TRBV3-1 (or the pseudogene TRBV3-2) and TRBJ2-2; 7 bases are shared with TRBD2. Germline-derived CDR1 and CDR2 are LGHDT and YNNKEL (reference sequence). CDR3 size: 15 residues. V gave up 1 base and J gave up 3 bases; unmatched junction bases: 2. DNA of the CDR3: TGTGCCAGCAGCCAAGGACTAGCAGACACCGGGGAGCTGTTTTTT. As protein: CASSQGLADTGELFF.

This chain connects TRBV6-5 to TRBJ1-1, with 9 bases that match TRBD1. The CDR3 has 13 residues. The trim removed 5 bases at V and 12 bases at J, leaving 10 bases unmatched. CDR1 and CDR2 (germline): MNHEY, SVGAGI. As DNA, the CDR3 is TGTGCCAGCAGTAAGGATCCACAGGGGGCCTCTTTCTTT. Its translation is CASSKDPQGASFF.

V and J are TRBV25-1 and TRBJ2-7; a weak D match, TRBD2 (7 bases). V shed 8 bases and J shed 1 base, with 18 bases lying between them. CDR1 is MGHDK and CDR2 is SYGVNS in the germline V gene. This CDR3 spans 15 amino acids. CDR3 loop: CASGPWGGASYEQYF. The DNA for the CDR3 is TGTGCCAGCGGACCTTGGGGGGGCGCTTCCTACGAGCAGTACTTC.

V usage is TRBV25-1 and J usage is TRBJ2-2; TRBD1 aligns across 7 bases. Germline CDR1 and CDR2: MGHDK and SYGVNS. The CDR3 has 15 residues. J gave up 1 base and V 4 bases, and 3 bases lay outside the gene matches. The DNA of the CDR3 is TGTGCCAGCAGTGCCCGACAGGGGAACACCGGGGAGCTGTTTTTT. It is translated as CASSARQGNTGELFF.

V usage is TRBV7-8 and J usage is TRBJ1-4, with unresolved D. V was trimmed by 0 bases and J by 2 bases, leaving 7 bases between them. The CDR3 covers 15 residues. Per germline, CDR1 SGHVS and CDR2 FQNEAQ. This CDR3 reads CASSLARVTNEKLFF. The CDR3 nucleotides are TGTGCCAGCAGCTTAGCCCGGGTGACTAATGAAAAACTGTTTTTT.

The chain combines TRBV5-4 with TRBJ1-4; 8 bases agree with TRBD1. The length of the CDR3 is 16 residues. V lost 4 bases, J lost 8 bases, and 13 bases stayed unmatched. Germline V gene sequence: CDR1 SGHNT, CDR2 YYREEE (reference sequence). The CDR3 sequence: CASSGQGRRGNEKLFF. The CDR3 DNA reads as TGTGCCAGCAGCGGACAGGGCAGGAGAGGAAACGAAAAACTGTTTTTT.